Listed below are T cell receptor beta chains from one sample, sequenced in a study of T cell responses to AZD1222 COVID-19 vaccine. Produced via immunoSEQ multiplex PCR; TCRdb's table is partial and in-frame only. The table has fewer than 120,000 clones, roughly 92% seen once. Sequenced material: peripheral blood, taken 28 days after the second AZD1222 dose. All receptors derive from an adult who received the AZD1222 COVID-19 vaccine. Each CDR3 is given with its conserved first and last residue. Each record gives: J gene, D gene, clone size, V gene, CDR3 DNA, CDR3 protein. D genes are given only for firm matches. Rows may omit the clone size; those that give it use once, few, many or a size class.

TRBJ1-2 TRBD1 . TRBV19 TGTGCCAGTAGTCCAAGACAGGGTCGGGCTAACTATGGCTACACCTTC CASSPRQGRANYGYTF
TRBJ2-7 TRBD1 . TRBV6-5 TGTGCCAGCAGGAGGGACAGGGGGACCTACGAGCAGTACTTC CASRRDRGTYEQYF
TRBJ1-3 . . TRBV7-2 TGTGCCAGCAGCCCATCAGGGGCGAGAAACACCATATATTTT CASSPSGARNTIYF
TRBJ2-1 . . TRBV21-1 TGTGCCAGCACGCGGCGGGGGGGCTCCTACAATGAGCAGTTCTTC CASTRRGGSYNEQFF
TRBJ2-2 . few TRBV3-1/TRBV3-2 TGTGCCAGCAGCCAGGGCTGGCTTGCCGGGGAGCTGTTTTTT CASSQGWLAGELFF
TRBJ2-5 TRBD1 . TRBV29-1 TGCAGCGTTGCGGGACAGGTTCAAGAGACCCAGTACTTC CSVAGQVQETQYF
TRBJ2-4 TRBD1 . TRBV2 TGTGCCAGCAGGAAGACAGGGGGTACTATGTACTTC CASRKTGGTMYF
TRBJ2-5 TRBD1 . TRBV7-9 TGTGCCAGCAGCCCTCGGACAGGGGAGTACCAAGAGACCCAGTACTTC CASSPRTGEYQETQYF
TRBJ2-2 . . TRBV29-1 TGCAGCGGTGGGGGGGCCGCCGACGCCACCGGGGAGCTGTTTTTT CSGGGAADATGELFF
TRBJ2-7 TRBD2 . TRBV7-7 TGTGCTAGCAGCTTAGCTAGCGGGGGGTTCGACGAGCAGTACTTC CASSLASGGFDEQYF
TRBJ2-1 . few TRBV4-2 TGTGCCAGCAGCCAAGATCGGGGTAGTAGCCACAATGAGCAGTTCTTC CASSQDRGSSHNEQFF
TRBJ2-7 . . TRBV5-5 TGTGCCAGCAGCTTGCTAACGGGGATCTACGAGCAGTACTTC CASSLLTGIYEQYF
TRBJ1-5 TRBD1 . TRBV7-8 TGTGCCAGCAGCTTAGCAAGGACAGGATTTCAGCCCCAGCATTTT CASSLARTGFQPQHF
TRBJ1-5 TRBD1 . TRBV11-2 TGTGCCAGCAGTAAAGGGGGCATCGGTGATCAGCCCCAGCATTTT CASSKGGIGDQPQHF
TRBJ2-7 . . TRBV18 TGTGCCAGCTCACCGGCAGAGTTTAACTACGAGCAGTACTTC CASSPAEFNYEQYF
TRBJ2-3 TRBD1 . TRBV2 TGTGCCAGCAGGAAGACAGGGAGCACAGATACGCAGTATTTT CASRKTGSTDTQYF
TRBJ1-5 . . TRBV18 TGTGCCAGCTCACCAGGGGGGGCCGGCAATCAGCCCCAGCATTTT CASSPGGAGNQPQHF
TRBJ2-1 . . TRBV27 TGTGCCAGCAGTGGCCCCCCGACTAGCAATGAGCAGTTCTTC CASSGPPTSNEQFF
TRBJ1-5 . . TRBV5-6 TGTGCCAGCAGCCACAGGAGGGATCAGCCCCAGCATTTT CASSHRRDQPQHF
TRBJ1-4 . . TRBV7-8 TGTGCCAGCAGCCCCGGACAGATTGCAACTAATGAAAAACTGTTTTTT CASSPGQIATNEKLFF
TRBJ2-3 . . TRBV5-4 TGTGCCAGCTTGGGAGCGGGTGGCACAGATACGCAGTATTTT CASLGAGGTDTQYF
TRBJ1-1 TRBD1 . TRBV12-3/TRBV12-4 TGTGCCAGCAGCAGGACAGGGGTCACTGAAGCTTTCTTT CASSRTGVTEAFF
TRBJ2-3 . . TRBV30 TGTGCCTGGAGCTCCCCCCGTGTGGGGGCGATTGCAGATACGCAGTATTTT CAWSSPRVGAIADTQYF
TRBJ2-5 . . TRBV3-1/TRBV3-2 TGTGCCAGCAGCCAATTAGGGCGGCAAGAGACCCAGTACTTC CASSQLGRQETQYF
TRBJ2-1 . . TRBV7-2 TGTGCCAGCAGACGGGACTATGAGCAGTTCTTC CASRRDYEQFF
TRBJ1-1 . . TRBV5-1 TGCGCGACAAAGGACATGAACACTGAAGCTTTCTTT CATKDMNTEAFF
TRBJ2-3 . once TRBV24-1 TGTGCCACGGGAGACGGAAGCACAGATACGCAGTATTTT CATGDGSTDTQYF
TRBJ1-5 . . TRBV4-2 TGTGCCAGCAGCCAAGAGAATCAGCCCCAGCATTTT CASSQENQPQHF
TRBJ2-7 TRBD1 . TRBV7-9 TGTGCCAGCAGAGGGGTCGGCCGGGCAGGGGGCGGCGAGCAGTACTTC CASRGVGRAGGGEQYF
TRBJ1-3 . . TRBV7-2 TGTGCCAGCAGCCAGATCTGGGGACTCGGCAACACCATATATTTT CASSQIWGLGNTIYF
TRBJ2-3 . . TRBV6-2/TRBV6-3 TGTGCCAGCAGTTACCAGGTGCCCGGCGGCCCAGATACGCAGTATTTT CASSYQVPGGPDTQYF
TRBJ1-6 . . TRBV6-5 TGTGCCAGCAGTTACTCGGGTATGGGGGGGATATCACCCCTCCACTTT CASSYSGMGGISPLHF
TRBJ2-5 . . TRBV18 TGTGCCAGCTCACCATCACTAGGGCTGAAAGAGACCCAGTACTTC CASSPSLGLKETQYF
TRBJ1-1 TRBD1 . TRBV7-2 TGTGCCAGCAGCCCGGGGACAGGGGGTGGGATGAACACTGAAGCTTTCTTT CASSPGTGGGMNTEAFF
TRBJ2-2 TRBD2 . TRBV5-1 TGCGCCAGCAGCTTGTCGGCCGGGGGGGCCGGGGAGCTGTTTTTT CASSLSAGGAGELFF
TRBJ2-2 TRBD2 . TRBV4-2 TGTGCCAGCAGCCAAGCAGGGCTAGCGGGGGGGCCAGTGCCCGGGGAGCTGTTTTTT CASSQAGLAGGPVPGELFF
TRBJ2-1 . . TRBV7-7 TGTGCTAGCAGCTTGGACTCCGTTGGATACAATGAGCAGTTCTTC CASSLDSVGYNEQFF
TRBJ1-5 . . TRBV10-3 TGTGCCATCAGTGAGTCTGGCAGGGTCCCGAATCAGCCCCAGCATTTT CAISESGRVPNQPQHF
TRBJ2-7 . . TRBV29-1 TGCAGCGTTGAAGTTGCGGGGTCCTACGAGCAGTACTTC CSVEVAGSYEQYF
TRBJ1-4 . . TRBV3-1/TRBV3-2 TGTGCCAGCAGCTCCCCGGCAAAGGTAAGTGGTGTTGAACTGTTTTTT CASSSPAKVSGVELFF
TRBJ2-5 TRBD1 . TRBV3-1/TRBV3-2 TGTGCCAGCAGCCAAGATTCGACAGGGAGAGAGACCCAGTACTTC CASSQDSTGRETQYF
TRBJ2-5 . . TRBV28 TGTGCCAGCAGCCAACCAGGGGTGGGGTACCAAGAGACCCAGTACTTC CASSQPGVGYQETQYF
TRBJ1-6 TRBD1 once TRBV18 TGTGCCAGCTCCGCCTTAGGGGGACAGGACTTTTCACCCCTCCACTTT CASSALGGQDFSPLHF
TRBJ1-3 TRBD1 . TRBV5-1 TGCGCCAGCAGCTTCGGACAGGATAAAAACACCATATATTTT CASSFGQDKNTIYF
TRBJ1-2 . . TRBV6-1 TGTGCCAGCAGTGAACAGGGAGAAGGAGATGGCTACACCTTC CASSEQGEGDGYTF
TRBJ2-7 . . TRBV7-9 TGTGCCAGCAGCTTGGGTTCCAGGGACTACGAGCAGTACTTC CASSLGSRDYEQYF
TRBJ1-6 . once TRBV7-8 TGTGCCAGCAGCTTAGGGACCGGCCCACCCCTCCACTTT CASSLGTGPPLHF
TRBJ1-1 . . TRBV19 TGTGCCAGTAGTGGGGCAGGCGGAACTGAAGCTTTCTTT CASSGAGGTEAFF